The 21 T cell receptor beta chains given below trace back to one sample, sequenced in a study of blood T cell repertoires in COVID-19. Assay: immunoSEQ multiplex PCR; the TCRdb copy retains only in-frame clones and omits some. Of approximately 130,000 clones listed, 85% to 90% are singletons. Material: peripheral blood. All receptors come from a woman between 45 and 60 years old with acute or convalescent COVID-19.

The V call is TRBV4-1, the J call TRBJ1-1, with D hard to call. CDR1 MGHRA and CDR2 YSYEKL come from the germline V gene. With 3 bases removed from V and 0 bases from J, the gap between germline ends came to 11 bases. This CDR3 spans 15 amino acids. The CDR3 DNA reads TGCGCCAGCAGCCAGTCTGGGCAGGTGAACACTGAAGCTTTCTTT. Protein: CASSQSGQVNTEAFF.

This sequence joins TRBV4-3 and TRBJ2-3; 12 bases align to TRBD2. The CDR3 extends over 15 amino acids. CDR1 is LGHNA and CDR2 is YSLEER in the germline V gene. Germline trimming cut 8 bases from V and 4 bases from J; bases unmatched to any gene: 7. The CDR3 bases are TGCGCCAGCTCTCTAGCGGGGGGGCGCGCAGATACGCAGTATTTT. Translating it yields CASSLAGGRADTQYF.

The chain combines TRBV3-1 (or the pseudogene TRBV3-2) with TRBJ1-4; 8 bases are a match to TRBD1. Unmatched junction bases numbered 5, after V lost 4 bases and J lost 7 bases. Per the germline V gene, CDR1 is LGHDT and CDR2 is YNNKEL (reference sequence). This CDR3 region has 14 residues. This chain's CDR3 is CASSRQGSGEKLFF. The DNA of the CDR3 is TGTGCCAGCAGCCGACAGGGGAGTGGTGAAAAACTGTTTTTT.

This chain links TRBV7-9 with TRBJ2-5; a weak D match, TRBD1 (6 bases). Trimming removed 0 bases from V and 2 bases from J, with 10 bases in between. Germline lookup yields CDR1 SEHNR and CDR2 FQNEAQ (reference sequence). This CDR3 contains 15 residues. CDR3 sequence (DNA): TGTGCCAGCAGCTTAGCGTTACAGGGTCAAGAGACCCAGTACTTC. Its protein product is CASSLALQGQETQYF. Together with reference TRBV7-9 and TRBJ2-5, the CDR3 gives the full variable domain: DTGVSQNPRHKITKRGQNVTFRCDPISEHNRLYWYRQTLGQGPEFLTYFQNEAQLEKSRLLSDRFSAERPKGSFSTLEIQRTEQGDSAMYLCASSLALQGQETQYFGPGTRLLVL.

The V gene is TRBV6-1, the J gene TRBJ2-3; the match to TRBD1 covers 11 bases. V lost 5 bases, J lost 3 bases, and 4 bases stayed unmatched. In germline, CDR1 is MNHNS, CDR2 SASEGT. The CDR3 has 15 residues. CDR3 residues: CASSNRDRGTDTQYF. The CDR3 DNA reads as TGTGCCAGCAGTAACCGGGACAGGGGGACAGATACGCAGTATTTT.

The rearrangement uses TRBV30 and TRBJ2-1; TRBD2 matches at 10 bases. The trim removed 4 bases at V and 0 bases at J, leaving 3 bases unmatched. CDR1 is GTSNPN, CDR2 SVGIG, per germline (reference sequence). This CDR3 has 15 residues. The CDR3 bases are TGTGCCTGGACTAGCGGGAGAATCTCCTACAATGAGCAGTTCTTC. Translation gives CAWTSGRISYNEQFF.

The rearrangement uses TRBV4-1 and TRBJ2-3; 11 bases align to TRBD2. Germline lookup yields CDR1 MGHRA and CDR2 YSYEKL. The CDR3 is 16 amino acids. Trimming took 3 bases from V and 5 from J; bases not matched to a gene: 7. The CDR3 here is CASSHPSGGLIDTQYF. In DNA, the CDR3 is TGCGCCAGCAGCCACCCTAGCGGGGGGTTGATAGATACGCAGTATTTT.

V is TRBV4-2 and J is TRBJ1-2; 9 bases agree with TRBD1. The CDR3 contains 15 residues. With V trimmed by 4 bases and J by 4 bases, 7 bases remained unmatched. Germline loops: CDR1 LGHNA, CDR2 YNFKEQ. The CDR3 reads CASSPPPDRGYGYTF. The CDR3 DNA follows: TGTGCCAGCAGCCCCCCCCCGGACAGGGGCTATGGCTACACCTTC.

The CDR3: CASSRGTAGATDTQYF. The CDR3 DNA reads as TGTGCCAGCAGCCGAGGCACCGCGGGGGCCACAGATACGCAGTATTTT. The gene calls are TRBV5-8 and TRBJ2-3; the D gene is possibly TRBD2 (7 bases). The CDR3 runs 16 residues. V lost 4 bases and J lost 2, with 17 bases in between. Germline assignment: CDR1 SGHTS and CDR2 YDEGEE.

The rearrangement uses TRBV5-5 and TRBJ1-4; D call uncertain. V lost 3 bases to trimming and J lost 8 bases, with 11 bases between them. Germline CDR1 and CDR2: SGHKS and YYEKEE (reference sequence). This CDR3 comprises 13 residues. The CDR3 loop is CASSWAGEEKLFF. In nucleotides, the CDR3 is TGTGCCAGCAGCTGGGCCGGTGAGGAAAAACTGTTTTTT.

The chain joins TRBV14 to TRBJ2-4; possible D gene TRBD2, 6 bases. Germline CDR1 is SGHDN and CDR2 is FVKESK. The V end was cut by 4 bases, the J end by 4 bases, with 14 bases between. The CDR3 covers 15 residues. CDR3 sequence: CASSPSLAPKNIQYF. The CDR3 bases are TGTGCCAGCAGCCCGTCTCTAGCGCCTAAAAACATTCAGTACTTC.

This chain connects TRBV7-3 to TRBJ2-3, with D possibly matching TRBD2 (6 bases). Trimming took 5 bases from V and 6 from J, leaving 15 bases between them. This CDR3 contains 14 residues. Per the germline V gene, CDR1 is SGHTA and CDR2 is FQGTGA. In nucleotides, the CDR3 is TGTGCCAGCAGCCCCAGGAGGGGCAAGGATACGCAGTATTTT. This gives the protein CASSPRRGKDTQYF. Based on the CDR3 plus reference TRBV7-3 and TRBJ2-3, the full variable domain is GAGVSQTPSNKVTEKGKYVELRCDPISGHTALYWYRQSLGQGPEFLIYFQGTGAADDSGLPNDRFFAVRPEGSVSTLKIQRTERGDSAVYLCASSPRRGKDTQYFGPGTRLTVL.

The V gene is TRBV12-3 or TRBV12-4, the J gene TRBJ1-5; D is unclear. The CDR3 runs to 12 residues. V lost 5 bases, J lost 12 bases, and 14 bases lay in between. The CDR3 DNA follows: TGTGCCAGCAGTAGGACTTCAGGCTTCCAGCATTTT. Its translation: CASSRTSGFQHF.

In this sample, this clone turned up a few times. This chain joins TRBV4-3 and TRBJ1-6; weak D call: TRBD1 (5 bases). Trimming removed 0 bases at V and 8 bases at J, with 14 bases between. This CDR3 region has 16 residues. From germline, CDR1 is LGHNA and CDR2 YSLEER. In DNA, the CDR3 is TGCGCCAGCAGCCAAGATTCGGACATTTGGGATTCACCCCTCCACTTT. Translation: CASSQDSDIWDSPLHF.

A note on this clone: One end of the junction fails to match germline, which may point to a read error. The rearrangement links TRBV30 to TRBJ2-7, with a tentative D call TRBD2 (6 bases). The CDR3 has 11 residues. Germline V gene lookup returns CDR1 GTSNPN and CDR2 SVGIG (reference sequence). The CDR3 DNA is TGTGCCTGGAGTGCCCGGGACTCCGGGGACTTC. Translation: CAWSARDSGDF.

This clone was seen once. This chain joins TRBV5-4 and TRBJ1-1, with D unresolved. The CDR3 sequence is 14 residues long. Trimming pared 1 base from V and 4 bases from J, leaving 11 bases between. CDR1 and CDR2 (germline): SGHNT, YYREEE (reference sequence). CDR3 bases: TGTGCCAGCAGCTTGAACCGTGAGGGCACTGAAGCTTTCTTT. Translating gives CASSLNREGTEAFF.

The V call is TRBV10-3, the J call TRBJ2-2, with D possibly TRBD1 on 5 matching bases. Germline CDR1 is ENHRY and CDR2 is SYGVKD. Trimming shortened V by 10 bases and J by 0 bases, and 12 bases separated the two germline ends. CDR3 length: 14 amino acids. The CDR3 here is CATLRQPNTGELFF. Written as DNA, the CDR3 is TGTGCCACCCTTCGACAGCCGAACACCGGGGAGCTGTTTTTT.

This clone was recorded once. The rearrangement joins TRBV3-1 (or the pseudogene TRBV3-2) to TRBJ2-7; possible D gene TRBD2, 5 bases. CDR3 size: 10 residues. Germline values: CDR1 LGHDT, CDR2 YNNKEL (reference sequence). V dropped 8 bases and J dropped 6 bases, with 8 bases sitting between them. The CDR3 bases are TGTGCCAGCGAGGGTGGCGAGCAGTACTTC. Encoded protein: CASEGGEQYF.

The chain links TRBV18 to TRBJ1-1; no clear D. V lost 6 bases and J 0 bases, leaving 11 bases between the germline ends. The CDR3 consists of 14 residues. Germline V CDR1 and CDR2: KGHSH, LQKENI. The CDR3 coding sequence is TGTGCCAGCTCCCGCGGGCACCTGAACACTGAAGCTTTCTTT. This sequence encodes CASSRGHLNTEAFF.

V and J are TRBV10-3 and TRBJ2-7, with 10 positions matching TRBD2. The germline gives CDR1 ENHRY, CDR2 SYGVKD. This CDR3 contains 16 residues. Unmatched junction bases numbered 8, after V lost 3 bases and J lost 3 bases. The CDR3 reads CAISDRTSGTVYEQYF. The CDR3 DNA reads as TGTGCCATCAGTGACCGGACTAGCGGTACCGTCTACGAGCAGTACTTC.

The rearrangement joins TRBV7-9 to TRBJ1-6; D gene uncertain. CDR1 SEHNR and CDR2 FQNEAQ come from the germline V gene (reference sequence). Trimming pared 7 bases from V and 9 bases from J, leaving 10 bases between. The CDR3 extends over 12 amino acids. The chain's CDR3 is CASTRNGSPLHF. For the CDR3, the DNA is TGTGCCAGCACCCGAAACGGTTCACCCCTCCACTTT.